The source of this T cell receptor beta chain is a study of T cells in Graves' hyperthyroidism and ophthalmopathy. Study background: Peripheral blood was obtained at initial diagnosis, preceding any treatment. Overall study results and limits: Model output signaled ophthalmopathy a median about seven months ahead of onset.

Researchers amplified the TCR beta CDR3 regions from RNA transcripts. Initially, a first-round RT-PCR of the TCR CDR3 employed the HTBI primer set. TCRdb analysed the multiplex PCR reads with MiXCR anew, one entry per CDR3 protein. This table has a few hundred thousand distinct CDR3 sequences, roughly 18% appearing once. Each diagnosis drew on symptoms, thyroxine, TRAb, thyroid ultrasound and orbital computed tomography findings. This clonotype was detected many times. As yet, its antigen is unknown. This CDR3 contains 12 residues. From germline, CDR1 is GTSNPN and CDR2 SVGIG (reference sequence). Trimming cost V 6 bases and J 4 bases, with 9 bases left between them.

This chain joins TRBV30 and TRBJ1-4, with D possibly matching TRBD1 (6 bases). The sequenced sample was blood. The receptor's source is a man aged 35 to 55 with Graves' hyperthyroidism. The CDR3 DNA reads as TGTGCCTGCGGACAGCTTAATGAAAAACTGTTTTTT. Translation: CACGQLNEKLFF.